These T cell receptor beta chains were read from a single sample in a study of cytomegalovirus exposure and HLA in healthy donors. Profiling relied on immunoSEQ multiplex PCR, and the TCRdb table lists in-frame clones only, not all of them. The sample lists about 150,000 clones; 80% to 90% were seen once. Sequenced: PBMCs. All receptors come from a man aged 30 to 39 in good health and CMV-seropositive. Both conserved end residues are part of each CDR3. A D gene is named only where the DNA matches it firmly.

d_call	v_call	j_call	cdr3_nt	cdr3_aa
NA	TRBV5-4	TRBJ1-1	TGTGCCAGCAACGGACCTTCCCTAGAGGGTGGCACTGAAGCTTTCTTT	CASNGPSLEGGTEAFF
NA	TRBV18	TRBJ1-2	TGTGCCAGCTCACCTGGGGTAATCGAGGGCTATGGCTACACCTTC	CASSPGVIEGYGYTF
NA	TRBV7-9	TRBJ1-2	TGTTCCAGCAGCTTAGTAAGGAAGAGGCCTAACTATGGCTACACCTTC	CSSSLVRKRPNYGYTF
TRBD2	TRBV7-3	TRBJ2-1	TGTGCCAGCAGCTTAGTTAGCGGGAGGCCTAGCGATGAGCAGTTCTTC	CASSLVSGRPSDEQFF
TRBD2	TRBV27	TRBJ2-3	TGTGCCAGCAGTTTACTAGCGGGCAGCACAGATACGCAGTATTTT	CASSLLAGSTDTQYF
NA	TRBV2	TRBJ2-5	TGTGCCAGCAGTGAAAGGGGGTACCAAGAGACCCAGTACTTC	CASSERGYQETQYF
TRBD1	TRBV7-2	TRBJ2-5	TGTGCCAGCAGCTTAGCGGTAGGGGGCGGGCAAGAGACCCAGTACTTC	CASSLAVGGGQETQYF
TRBD1	TRBV6-5	TRBJ2-1	TGTGCCAGCAGTCACGACAGGGCCGGAACCAATGAGCAGTTCTTC	CASSHDRAGTNEQFF
TRBD2	TRBV9	TRBJ2-1	TGTGCCAGCAGCGTAGATGGGGACTACGTTTACAATGAGCAGTTCTTC	CASSVDGDYVYNEQFF
TRBD1	TRBV2	TRBJ2-1	TGTGCCAGCACCGGGACAGGGGCCTTCGGAGAGCAGTTCTTC	CASTGTGAFGEQFF
TRBD1	TRBV15	TRBJ1-1	TGTGCCACCAGCGGCATTCCAGGGGGCCAGACTGAAGCTTTCTTT	CATSGIPGGQTEAFF
NA	TRBV4-1	TRBJ1-5	TGCGCCAGCAGCATTATTAGCAATCAGCCCCAGCATTTT	CASSIISNQPQHF
NA	TRBV5-4	TRBJ1-2	TGTGCCAGCAGCTTCGACAGGATTTATGGCTACACCTTC	CASSFDRIYGYTF
TRBD2	TRBV5-5	TRBJ2-3	TGTGCCAGCAGCTTGTCCGGGACTAGCTCCCAGAGGGGAGATACGCAGTATTTT	CASSLSGTSSQRGDTQYF
TRBD2	TRBV27	TRBJ2-1	TGTGCCAGCAGCAAATCTAGCGGGAGAGCGTGGAATGAGCAGTTCTTC	CASSKSSGRAWNEQFF
NA	TRBV7-9	TRBJ2-3	TGTGCCAGCACGGAAACCCAGGGGCGGTCGGATACGCAGTATTTT	CASTETQGRSDTQYF
TRBD1	TRBV6-5	TRBJ1-1	TGTGCCAGCAGTTACGGACAGGGGGCGGAAGCTTTCTTT	CASSYGQGAEAFF
NA	TRBV11-3	TRBJ1-1	TGTGCCAGCAGCCTTCAGGGGTCCTCCACTGAAGCTTTCTTT	CASSLQGSSTEAFF
NA	TRBV7-2	TRBJ1-5	TGTGCCAGCAGCTTAGGTATGACAGCTAATCAGCCCCAGCATTTT	CASSLGMTANQPQHF
TRBD1	TRBV18	TRBJ2-3	TGTGCCAGCTCACCACGGACAGGGAAAACAGATACGCAGTATTTT	CASSPRTGKTDTQYF
TRBD2	TRBV5-1	TRBJ2-1	TGCGCCAGCAGCGGAGAACTAGCGGGAGGGACCTACAATGAGCAGTTCTTC	CASSGELAGGTYNEQFF